Below, one T cell receptor beta chain is given with its context. Its antigen remains unknown. The CDR3 has 19 residues. V lost 5 bases, J lost 0 bases, and 14 bases stayed unmatched. Germline V gives CDR1 SGHRS, CDR2 YFSETQ. An even split of each subset's genomic DNA across several immunoSEQ plates was performed. Some clones are missing from TCRdb's copy, which holds only in-frame ones; the method was immunoSEQ multiplex PCR. The sample holds millions of clones; 85% to 95% are singletons and the top ten take under 0.45%. This entry is derived from a study of shared clonotypes between healthy human individuals. Findings and caveats of the study: Compared with memory subsets, naive subsets generally had larger estimated richness.

This receptor was taken from a man between 18 and 35 years old in good health. Some clones in this sample may be carry-over from other donors' samples. Sequencing input: naive CD4+ T cells from PBMCs. As to subset: CD45RA+ positively selected. The chain combines TRBV5-1 with TRBJ2-3; 11 bases agree with TRBD2. The CDR3 DNA reads TGCGCCAGCAGGCGTATAGCGGGAGGGCCGTATACTAGCACAGATACGCAGTATTTT. As protein: CASRRIAGGPYTSTDTQYF. Looking up the rest from reference TRBV5-1 and TRBJ2-3 gives the full variable domain: KAGVTQTPRYLIKTRGQQVTLSCSPISGHRSVSWYQQTPGQGLQFLFEYFSETQRNKGNFPGRFSGRQFSNSRSEMNVSTLELGDSALYLCASRRIAGGPYTSTDTQYFGPGTRLTVL.